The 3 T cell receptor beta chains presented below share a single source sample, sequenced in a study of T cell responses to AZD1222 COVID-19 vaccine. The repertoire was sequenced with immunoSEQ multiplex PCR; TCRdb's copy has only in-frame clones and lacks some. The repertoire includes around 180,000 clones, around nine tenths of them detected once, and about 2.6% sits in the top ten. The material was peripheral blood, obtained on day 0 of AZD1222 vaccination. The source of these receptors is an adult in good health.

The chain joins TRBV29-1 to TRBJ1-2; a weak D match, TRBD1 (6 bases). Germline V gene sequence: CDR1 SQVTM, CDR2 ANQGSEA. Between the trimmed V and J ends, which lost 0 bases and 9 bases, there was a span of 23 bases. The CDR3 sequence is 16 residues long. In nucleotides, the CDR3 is TGCAGCGTTGAAGAGACGCCACAATTTTTGAGGGGGAGCTACACCTTC. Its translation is CSVEETPQFLRGSYTF.

For the CDR3, the DNA is TGTGCCAGCAGCCCCGGCCCGACTGAAGCTTTCTTT. The encoded protein is CASSPGPTEAFF. The chain employs TRBV12-3 or TRBV12-4 and TRBJ1-1; D is unresolved. There are 12 residues in the CDR3. V gave up 6 bases and J gave up 5 bases, with 10 bases separating them.

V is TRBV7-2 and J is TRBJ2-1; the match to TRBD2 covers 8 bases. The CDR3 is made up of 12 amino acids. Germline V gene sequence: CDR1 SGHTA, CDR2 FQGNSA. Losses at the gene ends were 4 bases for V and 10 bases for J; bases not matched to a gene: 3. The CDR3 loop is CASSSGGREQFF. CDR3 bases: TGTGCCAGCAGCTCGGGGGGGCGAGAGCAGTTCTTC.